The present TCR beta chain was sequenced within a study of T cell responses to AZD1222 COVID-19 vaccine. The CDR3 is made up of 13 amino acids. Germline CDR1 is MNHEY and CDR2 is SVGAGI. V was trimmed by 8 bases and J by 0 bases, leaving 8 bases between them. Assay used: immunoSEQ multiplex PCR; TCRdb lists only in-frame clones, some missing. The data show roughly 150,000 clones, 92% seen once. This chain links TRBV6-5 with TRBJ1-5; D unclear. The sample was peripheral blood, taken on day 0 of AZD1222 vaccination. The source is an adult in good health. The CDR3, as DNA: TGTGCCAGCTCCGCAAATAGCAATCAGCCCCAGCATTTT. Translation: CASSANSNQPQHF.